These T cell receptor beta chains were read from a single sample in a study of shared clonotypes between healthy human individuals. This table comes from immunoSEQ multiplex PCR, and its TCRdb copy is limited to in-frame clones, with some not included. The sample has 2 million to 2.5 million clones, under 95% seen once. The sequencing sample was made of naive CD4+ T cells from PBMCs. These receptors came from a man aged 18 to 29 in good health. Some clones in this sample may be carry-over from other donors' samples. Both conserved end residues are part of each CDR3. The order of the fields is clone size, D gene, J gene, V gene, CDR3 protein, CDR3 DNA. D genes are given only for firm matches. Some rows have no size entry. The others give once, few or many, or a class for an expanded clone.

size: NA
D: NA
J: TRBJ2-2
V: TRBV7-3
CDR3: CASSLNSRPNTGELFF
DNA: TGTGCCAGCAGCTTAAATTCCAGGCCGAACACCGGGGAGCTGTTTTTT

size: NA
D: NA
J: TRBJ1-6
V: TRBV1
CDR3: CTSSQVGPNSPLHF
DNA: TGCACCAGCAGCCAAGTGGGGCCTAATTCACCCCTCCACTTT

size: NA
D: TRBD1
J: TRBJ1-4
V: TRBV7-9
CDR3: CASSLGQGSEKLFF
DNA: TGTGCCAGCAGCTTAGGACAGGGGAGCGAAAAACTGTTTTTT

size: NA
D: NA
J: TRBJ1-2
V: TRBV28
CDR3: CASSLPGGVPYGYTF
DNA: TGTGCCAGCAGTCTCCCCGGGGGGGTTCCCTATGGCTACACCTTC

size: NA
D: NA
J: TRBJ2-3
V: TRBV11-2
CDR3: CASSLGSGRTDTQYF
DNA: TGTGCCAGCAGCTTGGGTAGCGGACGCACAGATACGCAGTATTTT

size: NA
D: TRBD2
J: TRBJ2-1
V: TRBV14
CDR3: CASSQSLAGVFLYNEQFF
DNA: TGTGCCAGCAGCCAGAGTCTAGCGGGAGTGTTCCTCTACAATGAGCAGTTCTTC

size: NA
D: NA
J: TRBJ2-2
V: TRBV9
CDR3: CASSKDRYTGELFF
DNA: TGTGCCAGCAGCAAGGACCGCTACACCGGGGAGCTGTTTTTT

size: NA
D: TRBD1
J: TRBJ2-7
V: TRBV7-2
CDR3: CASSPRWDRDYEQYF
DNA: TGTGCCAGCAGCCCAAGATGGGACAGGGACTACGAGCAGTACTTC

size: NA
D: NA
J: TRBJ2-3
V: TRBV10-1
CDR3: CASSEIGAAGTDTQYF
DNA: TGCGCCAGCAGTGAGATTGGGGCGGCAGGGACGGATACGCAGTATTTT

size: NA
D: TRBD2
J: TRBJ2-1
V: TRBV7-8
CDR3: CASSLARTSGIYNEQFF
DNA: TGTGCCAGCAGCTTAGCGCGAACTAGCGGGATCTACAATGAGCAGTTCTTC

size: few
D: NA
J: TRBJ1-1
V: TRBV28
CDR3: CASSPRGVALNTEAFF
DNA: TGTGCCAGCAGTCCCCGCGGTGTAGCACTGAACACTGAAGCTTTCTTT

size: NA
D: TRBD1
J: TRBJ2-7
V: TRBV29-1
CDR3: CSVLTGRSYEQYF
DNA: TGCAGCGTTTTGACAGGGCGCTCCTACGAGCAGTACTTC

size: NA
D: NA
J: TRBJ2-3
V: TRBV5-1
CDR3: CASSPRLGADTQYF
DNA: TGCGCCAGCAGCCCGCGGTTGGGCGCAGATACGCAGTATTTT

size: NA
D: NA
J: TRBJ2-7
V: TRBV7-2
CDR3: CASSLAVGGPVEQYF
DNA: TGTGCCAGCAGCTTAGCGGTGGGCGGGCCCGTCGAGCAGTACTTC

size: NA
D: NA
J: TRBJ1-2
V: TRBV18
CDR3: CASSYGQNGYTF
DNA: TGTGCCAGCTCATATGGACAGAATGGCTACACCTTC

size: NA
D: NA
J: TRBJ1-1
V: TRBV7-2
CDR3: CASSSRRADEAFF
DNA: TGTGCCAGCAGCTCCCGTAGGGCAGATGAAGCTTTCTTT

size: once
D: NA
J: TRBJ1-2
V: TRBV7-9
CDR3: CASRPGGAADLYGYTF
DNA: TGTGCCAGCCGACCGGGAGGCGCAGCTGACCTTTATGGCTACACCTTC

size: NA
D: NA
J: TRBJ2-4
V: TRBV18
CDR3: CASSPTDGDIAKNIQYF
DNA: TGTGCCAGCTCACCTACCGACGGTGACATAGCCAAAAACATTCAGTACTTC

size: NA
D: TRBD1
J: TRBJ1-3
V: TRBV6-6
CDR3: CASSTLTGPGNTIYF
DNA: TGTGCCAGCAGTACCCTGACAGGGCCTGGAAACACCATATATTTT

size: NA
D: NA
J: TRBJ1-5
V: TRBV19
CDR3: CASSKLNRGNQPQHF
DNA: TGTGCCAGTAGCAAACTCAACCGGGGCAATCAGCCCCAGCATTTT

size: NA
D: TRBD1
J: TRBJ1-2
V: TRBV2
CDR3: CASSETGASNYGYTF
DNA: TGTGCCAGCAGCGAGACAGGGGCTTCTAACTATGGCTACACCTTC

size: NA
D: NA
J: TRBJ1-2
V: TRBV19
CDR3: CASSIGPLVYGYTF
DNA: TGTGCCAGTAGTATCGGACCCCTCGTTTATGGCTACACCTTC

size: NA
D: TRBD1
J: TRBJ1-3
V: TRBV28
CDR3: CASRSRQGNLRHTIYF
DNA: TGTGCCAGCAGGTCGAGACAGGGCAATTTAAGGCACACCATATATTTT

size: once
D: TRBD1
J: TRBJ2-3
V: TRBV18
CDR3: CASSPVGTGLTDTQYF
DNA: TGTGCCAGCTCCCCCGTCGGGACAGGGTTGACAGATACGCAGTATTTT

size: NA
D: NA
J: TRBJ2-7
V: TRBV6-6
CDR3: CASSPRTDSYEQYF
DNA: TGTGCCAGCAGTCCCCGGACAGATTCCTACGAGCAGTACTTC

size: NA
D: NA
J: TRBJ2-6
V: TRBV2
CDR3: CASSISTGSGANVLTF
DNA: TGTGCCAGCAGCATCTCCACAGGGTCTGGGGCCAACGTCCTGACTTTC

size: NA
D: TRBD2
J: TRBJ2-3
V: TRBV28
CDR3: CASRTSGTYHTQYF
DNA: TGTGCCTCCCGGACTAGCGGGACTTATCATACGCAGTATTTT

size: NA
D: TRBD1
J: TRBJ2-7
V: TRBV6-6
CDR3: CASSQGQTTEQYF
DNA: TGTGCCAGCAGTCAGGGACAGACCACCGAGCAGTACTTC

size: few
D: NA
J: TRBJ1-1
V: TRBV19
CDR3: CASSWGRKNTEAFF
DNA: TGTGCCAGTAGTTGGGGTCGGAAGAACACTGAAGCTTTCTTT

size: NA
D: NA
J: TRBJ1-4
V: TRBV5-4
CDR3: CASSLRGPGQEKLFF
DNA: TGTGCCAGCAGCTTACGGGGGCCCGGGCAAGAAAAACTGTTTTTT

size: NA
D: NA
J: TRBJ1-2
V: TRBV11-1
CDR3: CASSLERTARNGYTF
DNA: TGTGCCAGCAGCTTAGAGAGAACGGCGAGAAACGGCTACACCTTC

size: NA
D: NA
J: TRBJ2-1
V: TRBV20-1
CDR3: CSARRTNEQFF
DNA: TGCAGTGCTAGACGGACCAATGAGCAGTTCTTC

size: NA
D: NA
J: TRBJ1-2
V: TRBV7-9
CDR3: CASSHPEWGGEGSYTF
DNA: TGTGCCAGCAGCCACCCAGAATGGGGGGGCGAGGGTAGCTACACCTTC

size: NA
D: NA
J: TRBJ2-3
V: TRBV11-2
CDR3: CASSPGLLSTDTQYF
DNA: TGTGCCAGCAGTCCTGGACTACTAAGCACAGATACGCAGTATTTT

size: NA
D: TRBD2
J: TRBJ2-3
V: TRBV5-1
CDR3: CASSRTTSGITDTQYF
DNA: TGCGCCAGCAGCCGGACTACTAGCGGAATCACAGATACGCAGTATTTT

size: few
D: TRBD2
J: TRBJ2-2
V: TRBV19
CDR3: CASSLKAGNGELFF
DNA: TGTGCCAGTAGCTTAAAAGCGGGGAACGGGGAGCTGTTTTTT

size: NA
D: NA
J: TRBJ2-5
V: TRBV4-1
CDR3: CASSQGGVAAFQETQYF
DNA: TGCGCCAGCAGCCAAGGGGGGGTAGCGGCCTTCCAAGAGACCCAGTACTTC

size: NA
D: NA
J: TRBJ2-3
V: TRBV7-2
CDR3: CASSRGLLTDTQYF
DNA: TGTGCCAGCAGCCGGGGACTTCTCACAGATACGCAGTATTTT

size: NA
D: NA
J: TRBJ2-3
V: TRBV5-4
CDR3: CASSWGWQGGDTQYF
DNA: TGTGCCAGCAGCTGGGGGTGGCAGGGCGGAGATACGCAGTATTTT

size: NA
D: NA
J: TRBJ2-3
V: TRBV9
CDR3: CASSRRGGGPPDTQYF
DNA: TGTGCCAGCAGCAGAAGGGGGGGAGGTCCCCCAGATACGCAGTATTTT

size: NA
D: NA
J: TRBJ2-2
V: TRBV7-7
CDR3: CASRAGTGGELFF
DNA: TGTGCCAGCAGAGCAGGGACGGGCGGGGAGCTGTTTTTT

size: NA
D: NA
J: TRBJ1-3
V: TRBV28
CDR3: CASRPIGRLTWGSGNTIYF
DNA: TGTGCCAGCAGACCTATTGGACGCCTAACCTGGGGCTCTGGAAACACCATATATTTT

size: NA
D: TRBD2
J: TRBJ2-1
V: TRBV9
CDR3: CASSLTSDSYNEQFF
DNA: TGTGCCAGCAGCCTTACTAGCGACTCCTACAATGAGCAGTTCTTC

size: NA
D: NA
J: TRBJ2-4
V: TRBV5-8
CDR3: CASSFARVKAKNIQYF
DNA: TGTGCCAGCAGTTTCGCGAGAGTCAAAGCCAAAAACATTCAGTACTTC

size: NA
D: NA
J: TRBJ1-2
V: TRBV28
CDR3: CASSRRGSGYGYTF
DNA: TGTGCCAGCAGTCGCCGAGGGTCGGGCTATGGCTACACCTTC

size: NA
D: NA
J: TRBJ2-3
V: TRBV19
CDR3: CASSYYTGVSDTQYF
DNA: TGTGCCAGTAGTTATTATACGGGAGTGTCGGATACGCAGTATTTT

size: NA
D: TRBD2
J: TRBJ2-1
V: TRBV2
CDR3: CASSDGLANKEQFF
DNA: TGTGCCAGCAGTGACGGACTAGCGAACAAGGAGCAGTTCTTC

size: once
D: NA
J: TRBJ1-3
V: TRBV5-1
CDR3: CASSLELRGPGLGNTIYF
DNA: TGCGCCAGCAGCTTGGAATTACGGGGGCCCGGGCTTGGAAACACCATATATTTT

size: NA
D: NA
J: TRBJ1-1
V: TRBV5-1
CDR3: CASSLGTLNTEAFF
DNA: TGCGCCAGCAGCTTGGGCACCTTGAACACTGAAGCTTTCTTT

size: NA
D: TRBD2
J: TRBJ2-2
V: TRBV18
CDR3: CASSPAGATNTGELFF
DNA: TGTGCCAGCTCACCAGCGGGAGCCACGAACACCGGGGAGCTGTTTTTT

size: NA
D: TRBD1
J: TRBJ1-2
V: TRBV4-3
CDR3: CASSQERDRAYGYTF
DNA: TGCGCCAGCAGCCAAGAGCGAGACAGGGCCTATGGCTACACCTTC

size: NA
D: NA
J: TRBJ1-4
V: TRBV5-1
CDR3: CASSLDSQGHEKLFF
DNA: TGCGCCAGCAGCTTGGATAGCCAGGGTCACGAAAAACTGTTTTTT

size: NA
D: TRBD1
J: TRBJ1-1
V: TRBV9
CDR3: CASSVGPGTGGEAFF
DNA: TGTGCCAGCAGCGTAGGGCCGGGGACAGGGGGTGAAGCTTTCTTT